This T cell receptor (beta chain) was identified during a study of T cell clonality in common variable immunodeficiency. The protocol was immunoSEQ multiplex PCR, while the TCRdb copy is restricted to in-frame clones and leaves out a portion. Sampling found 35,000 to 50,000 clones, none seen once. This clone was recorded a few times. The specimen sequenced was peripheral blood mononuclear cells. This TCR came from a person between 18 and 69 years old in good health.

This chain's CDR3 is CASAGLAGGRHEQYF. The covered CDR3 bases are TGCGCCAGCGCCGGACTAGCGGGAGGGAGGCACGAG. J is TRBJ2-7 and V is TRBV5-1; 15 bases fit TRBD2. The observed sequence ends 3 residues before the CDR3 terminus, with the missing tail filled in from the germline J gene. Unmatched junction bases numbered 7, after V lost 7 bases and J lost 5 bases. This CDR3 has 15 amino acids. In germline, CDR1 is SGHRS, CDR2 YFSETQ. Full variable domain (outside the CDR3, taken from reference TRBV5-1 and TRBJ2-7): KAGVTQTPRYLIKTRGQQVTLSCSPISGHRSVSWYQQTPGQGLQFLFEYFSETQRNKGNFPGRFSGRQFSNSRSEMNVSTLELGDSALYLCASAGLAGGRHEQYFGPGTRLTVT.